This T cell receptor beta chain was sequenced during a study of neurological immune-mediated disorders. TCRdb processed the 5' RACE reads anew with MiXCR; each CDR3 protein has one entry. The repertoire includes 30,000 to 40,000 distinct CDR3 sequences, 3% to 4% of them detected once, and 2.2% sits in the top ten. This clonotype was observed at least ten times. The CDR3 loop spans 14 amino acids. V was pared by 4 bases and J by 4 bases, with 13 bases between. The sample was PBMCs. This clonotype was obtained from a man aged 25-45 years with multiple sclerosis. The gene calls are TRBV12-3 or TRBV12-4 and TRBJ1-1; the D gene is possibly TRBD1 (5 bases). The CDR3 sequence is CASSYQGWGTEAFF. The CDR3 DNA reads as TGTGCCAGCAGTTATCAGGGTTGGGGCACTGAAGCTTTCTTT.